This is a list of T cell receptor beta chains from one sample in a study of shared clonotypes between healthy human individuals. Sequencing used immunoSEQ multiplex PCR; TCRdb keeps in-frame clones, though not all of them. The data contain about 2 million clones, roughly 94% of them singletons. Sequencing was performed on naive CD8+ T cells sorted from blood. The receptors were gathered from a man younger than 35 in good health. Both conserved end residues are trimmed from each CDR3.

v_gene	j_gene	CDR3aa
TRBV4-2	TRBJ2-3	ASSQDVVRTSGATDTQY
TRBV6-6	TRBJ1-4	ASSYVAAQNEKLF
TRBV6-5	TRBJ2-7	ASSPWTSGTYEQY
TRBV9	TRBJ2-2	ASSAPMERGNTGELF
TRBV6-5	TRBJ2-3	ASSYSLLAGGQY
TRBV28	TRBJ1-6	ASSLEWTEFSPLH
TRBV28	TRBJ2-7	ASSYKTGDYEQY
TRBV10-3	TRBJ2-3	AISETLAASTDTQY
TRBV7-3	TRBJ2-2	ASSLIGGNTGELF
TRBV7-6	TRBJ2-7	ASSFGDPREGYEQY
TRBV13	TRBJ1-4	ASSHRGVELF
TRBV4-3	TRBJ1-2	ASSQDLPDQGAADGYT
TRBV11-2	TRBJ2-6	ASSPLVGMSGANVLT
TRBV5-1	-	ASSLASITTYEQY
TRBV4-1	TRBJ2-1	ASSQDSVPYNEQF
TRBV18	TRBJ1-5	ASSPPGTVSTPNQPQH
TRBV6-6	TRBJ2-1	ASSPEAGENYNEQF
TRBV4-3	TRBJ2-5	ASSQDDGGWETQY
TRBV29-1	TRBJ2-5	SVGGQGLYQETQY
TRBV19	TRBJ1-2	ASSLTGIYGYT
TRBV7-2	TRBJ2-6	ASSPAVGASGANVLT
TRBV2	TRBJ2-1	ASSEIASHNEQF
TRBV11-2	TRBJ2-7	ASSRTRGAYEQY
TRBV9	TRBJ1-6	ASSVAGGAGSPLH
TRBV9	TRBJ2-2	ASSPSLPGELF
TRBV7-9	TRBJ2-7	ASSLAALEGYEQY
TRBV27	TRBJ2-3	ASTFLAGVPDTQY
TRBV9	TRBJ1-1	ASSETRMNTEAF
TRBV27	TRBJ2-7	ASSLAPGTSRYEQY
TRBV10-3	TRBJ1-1	AISVGGSTEAF
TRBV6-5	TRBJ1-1	ASSYSTVEWNTEAF
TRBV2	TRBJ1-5	ASSEGPRTAINQPQH
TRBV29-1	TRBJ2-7	SVEGGGYEQY
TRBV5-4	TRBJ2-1	ASSGWTSGGEYNEQF
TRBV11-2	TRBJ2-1	ASSLDFAGAYNEQF
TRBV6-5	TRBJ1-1	ASSPSLNTEAF
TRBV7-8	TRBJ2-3	ASSLVRGGSDTQY
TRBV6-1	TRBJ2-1	ASRGQGANEQF
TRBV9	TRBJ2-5	ASSETGVQETQY
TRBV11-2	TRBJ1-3	ASSPPWGQGRNTIY
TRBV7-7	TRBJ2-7	ASSLGGEADEQY
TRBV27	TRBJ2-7	ASSSGLGYEQY
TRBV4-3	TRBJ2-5	ASSQLLADQETQY
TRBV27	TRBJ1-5	ASSPYGGSNQPQH
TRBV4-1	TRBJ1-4	ASSQARPGGLAEKLF
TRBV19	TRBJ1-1	ATLGQATEAF
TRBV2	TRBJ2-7	ASRDPSGSIYEQY
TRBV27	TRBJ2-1	ASSLLPGQVYNEQF
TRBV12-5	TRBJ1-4	ASGSTAATNEKLF
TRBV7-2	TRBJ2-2	ASRTRADIGELF
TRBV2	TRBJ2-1	ASEPGLAGYNEQF